The 12 T cell receptor beta chains given below trace back to one sample, sequenced in a study of T-cell memory formation after mild COVID-19. MiXCR, applied by TCRdb to the 5' RACE reads, yields one record per CDR3 protein. Found here are approximately 230,000 distinct CDR3 sequences, 16% of them singletons; the top ten hold around 3.8%. Sequencing was carried out using PBMCs or a T cell subset sorted from them (not recorded which). These receptors all stem from a man younger than 35 who had mild COVID-19 (a few samples of this study predate the infection). Cell type and time point are not known.

This clonotype has a handful of counts. The chain uses TRBV4-2 and TRBJ2-2; 10 positions match TRBD2. Germline CDR1 reads LGHNA; CDR2 reads YNFKEQ. J lost 6 bases, V lost 1 base, and 11 bases had no gene match. The CDR3 sequence is 18 residues long. The CDR3 DNA sequence: TGTGCCAGCAGCCAAGTCAGCTTAGCGGGGGGTATATCCGGGGAGCTGTTTTTT. Its protein product is CASSQVSLAGGISGELFF.

This clonotype was seen many times. This chain joins TRBV7-3 and TRBJ2-1; maybe TRBD2 (6 bases). Germline assignment: CDR1 SGHTA and CDR2 FQGTGA. The CDR3 consists of 18 residues. V lost 2 bases and J 0 bases, leaving 17 bases between the germline ends. CDR3 region: CASSLEGRGRSSYNEQFF. The CDR3 DNA is TGTGCCAGCAGCTTAGAGGGGCGGGGACGAAGCTCCTACAATGAGCAGTTCTTC.

This clonotype was detected a few times. This sequence joins TRBV5-1 and TRBJ2-2; the D gene is possibly TRBD1 (6 bases). V lost 2 bases to trimming and J lost 5 bases, with 13 bases between them. The CDR3 runs to 15 residues. CDR1 is SGHRS, CDR2 YFSETQ, per germline. CDR3 amino acids: CASSFGTQGTGELFF. CDR3 DNA sequence: TGCGCCAGCAGCTTTGGAACCCAGGGGACCGGGGAGCTGTTTTTT.

The chain combines TRBV7-9 with TRBJ2-3, with no clear D. This CDR3 is built from 16 residues. The ends were cut back, 4 bases at V and 2 bases at J, with 16 bases in the middle. CDR1 and CDR2 (germline): SEHNR, FQNEAQ (reference sequence). The CDR3 loop is CASSSVRLGYTDTQYF. As DNA, the CDR3 is TGTGCCAGCAGCTCAGTACGGTTAGGGTACACAGATACGCAGTATTTT.

The chain combines TRBV28 with TRBJ1-5, with 8 nucleotides matching TRBD1. V shed 3 bases, J shed 6 bases, and the junction held 10 bases outside the gene matches. The germline CDR1 and CDR2 sequences are MDHEN and SYDVKM. This CDR3 is built from 16 residues. CDR3 loop: CASSLSQGAPGQPQHF. CDR3 coding DNA: TGTGCCAGCAGTTTGTCCCAGGGGGCGCCTGGTCAGCCCCAGCATTTT.

Only a few counts were recorded for this clonotype. This chain uses TRBV7-6 with TRBJ2-3; 8 positions match TRBD1. CDR1 and CDR2 from the germline V gene are SGHVS and FNYEAQ. The CDR3 runs to 15 residues. Unmatched junction bases numbered 4, after V lost 3 bases and J lost 2 bases. This chain's CDR3 is CASSFQGAITDTQYF. CDR3 DNA sequence: TGTGCCAGCAGCTTCCAGGGGGCTATCACAGATACGCAGTATTTT.

This clonotype was picked up a small number of times. The V gene is TRBV9, the J gene TRBJ2-2, with 10 bases lining up with TRBD2. This CDR3 has 16 amino acids. The V segment lost 3 bases and the J segment 5 bases; nucleotides outside the gene matches: 7. Germline CDR1 is SGDLS and CDR2 is YYNGEE. The CDR3 loop reads CASSASAGGLTGELFF. The DNA of the CDR3 is TGTGCCAGCAGCGCATCAGCGGGGGGGCTAACCGGGGAGCTGTTTTTT. Looking up the rest from reference TRBV9 and TRBJ2-2 gives the full variable domain: DSGVTQTPKHLITATGQRVTLRCSPRSGDLSVYWYQQSLDQGLQFLIQYYNGEERAKGNILERFSAQQFPDLHSELNLSSLELGDSALYFCASSASAGGLTGELFFGEGSRLTVL.

This clonotype was picked up a small number of times. The chain is built from TRBV5-6 and TRBJ2-3, with D uncertain. The CDR3 totals 19 residues. Germline CDR1 and CDR2: SGHDT and YYEEEE. Trimming shortened V by 4 bases and J by 1 base, and 25 bases separated the two germline ends. Here the CDR3 DNA reads TGTGCCAGCAGCCCGGATGTGGTACGACCGCCCTGGGGCACAGATACGCAGTATTTT. Translating gives CASSPDVVRPPWGTDTQYF. Drawing the rest from reference TRBV5-6 and TRBJ2-3, the complete variable domain is DAGVTQSPTHLIKTRGQQVTLRCSPKSGHDTVSWYQQALGQGPQFIFQYYEEEERQRGNFPDRFSGHQFPNYSSELNVNALLLGDSALYLCASSPDVVRPPWGTDTQYFGPGTRLTVL.

The chain carries TRBV7-8 and TRBJ1-6; D possibly corresponds to TRBD1 (6 bases). CDR1 and CDR2 (germline): SGHVS, FQNEAQ. The CDR3 sequence is 16 residues long. Between the trimmed V and J ends, which lost 5 bases and 9 bases, there was a span of 20 bases. This CDR3 is CASSLQGAGDRSPLHF. CDR3 sequence (DNA): TGTGCCAGCAGCCTCCAAGGGGCAGGGGACCGTTCACCCCTCCACTTT.

V gene TRBV7-2 combines with J gene TRBJ1-1, with TRBD1 identical over 7 bases. Germline V CDR1 and CDR2: SGHTA, FQGNSA. This CDR3 contains 11 residues. Trimming removed 5 bases from V and 7 bases from J; junction bases left unmatched: 1. CDR3: CASSGQVEAFF. The CDR3 coding sequence is TGTGCCAGCAGCGGACAGGTTGAAGCTTTCTTT.

This chain links TRBV20-1 with TRBJ2-3, with TRBD1 matching 7 bases. The length of the CDR3 is 14 residues. V shed 7 bases and J 6 bases; nucleotides not matched to a gene: 13. The germline V gene has CDR1 DFQATT and CDR2 SNEGSKA (reference sequence). This chain's CDR3 is CSVDPLSTGDTQYF. CDR3 nucleotides: TGCAGTGTCGACCCCCTGTCGACAGGGGATACGCAGTATTTT.

J is TRBJ2-5 and V is TRBV2; D gene uncertain. The V gene's germline CDR1 is SNHLY and CDR2 FYNNEI. V was shortened by 0 bases and J by 2 bases, with 10 bases between the two germline ends. CDR3 length: 15 residues. The chain's CDR3 is CASSEAGLGQETQYF. The CDR3 DNA is TGTGCCAGCAGTGAAGCGGGCCTGGGTCAAGAGACCCAGTACTTC.